This is a list of T cell receptor beta chains from one sample in a study of T cells in Graves' hyperthyroidism and ophthalmopathy. MiXCR, run by TCRdb on the multiplex PCR reads, gives a single entry per CDR3 protein. In the table there are hundreds of thousands of distinct CDR3 sequences, about 15% of which are singletons. Sequencing used blood. The receptors come from a woman aged 18-29 years with Graves' hyperthyroidism. Both conserved end residues are part of each CDR3. Each record gives: D gene, clone size, V gene, J gene, CDR3 DNA, CDR3 protein. The D gene is left open where the match is weak. Size is omitted from some rows. Given values are once, few, many or a class for expanded clones.

-	many	TRBV13	TRBJ2-5	TGTGCCAGCAGCTTACCCTCGGCGCAAAGGAAAGAGACCCAGTACTTC	CASSLPSAQRKETQYF
TRBD2	many	TRBV7-3	TRBJ2-3	TGTGCCAGCAGCCAAGCGGGGGGGAACTGGAATACGCAGTATTTT	CASSQAGGNWNTQYF
-	-	TRBV19	TRBJ1-2	TGTGCCAGTCGGTCCTTTAACTATGGCTACACCTTC	CASRSFNYGYTF
-	many	TRBV6-6	TRBJ1-1	TGTGCCAGCAGTTACCTCAGGGTGAACACTGAAGCTTTCTTT	CASSYLRVNTEAFF
-	-	TRBV5-1	TRBJ1-5	TGCGCCAACAGCTTCAGTGGACACGAGCCCCAGCATTTT	CANSFSGHEPQHF
-	many	TRBV7-3	TRBJ2-3	TGTGCCAGCAGCTTGAGTGGGACAGATACGCAGTATTTT	CASSLSGTDTQYF
-	few	TRBV7-3	TRBJ1-5	TGTGCCAGCAGCTTAAGTCCCAGGCAGCCCCAGCATTTT	CASSLSPRQPQHF
-	-	TRBV6-1	TRBJ1-1	TGTGCCAGCAGCCGGCCCCGCGAAGGAGCTTTCTTT	CASSRPREGAFF
TRBD2	many	TRBV3-1	TRBJ2-5	TGTGCCAGCAGCCAAGCCCCGAGCGGGAGCCCTCGGGGGACCCAGTACTTC	CASSQAPSGSPRGTQYF
-	many	TRBV11-1	TRBJ2-3	TGTGCCAGCAGCTTACGGGCTGCCACAAACACAGATACGCAGTATTTT	CASSLRAATNTDTQYF
-	many	TRBV28	TRBJ2-5	TGTGCCAGCAGCCCAAGGGGAGGGGGAGAGACCCAGTACTTC	CASSPRGGGETQYF
TRBD1	few	TRBV5-8	TRBJ1-2	TGTGCCAGCAGCCCGCGGAGGGGGCAACTCTATGGCTACACCTTC	CASSPRRGQLYGYTF
-	many	TRBV6-1	TRBJ1-2	TGTGCCAGCAGTGTGGACCGGGTCTTCTATGGCTACACCTTC	CASSVDRVFYGYTF
-	many	TRBV20-1	TRBJ1-1	TGCAGTGCTAGAGATTTCAGGGCGAAGACTGAAGCTTTCTTT	CSARDFRAKTEAFF
-	many	TRBV11-3	TRBJ2-5	TGTGCCAGCAGCCCAATCCTCGGGAGACACCAAGAGACCCAGTACTTC	CASSPILGRHQETQYF
TRBD1	few	TRBV29-1	TRBJ1-5	TGCAGCGTTGGGGGGGACAGGACCAATCAGCCCCAGCATTTT	CSVGGDRTNQPQHF
-	-	TRBV7-9	TRBJ2-5	TGTGCCAGCAGCTTAACGGTACCTCTCTGGTTAGAGACCCAGTACTTC	CASSLTVPLWLETQYF
TRBD2	many	TRBV11-3	TRBJ2-2	TGTGCCAGCACCAAACCGGGACTAGCGCCACGCGGGGAGCTGTTTTTT	CASTKPGLAPRGELFF
-	-	TRBV5-6	TRBJ1-2	TGTGCCAGCAGCTTGGGGGTAATACAGATCAGCGGCTACACCTTC	CASSLGVIQISGYTF
-	many	TRBV2	TRBJ1-1	TGTGCCAGCAGTGAGGTAGGATCTGAAGCTTTCTTT	CASSEVGSEAFF
-	-	TRBV7-9	TRBJ1-6	TGTGCCAGCAGCTTAGCTACCGGGAAGAGGGCGTTTTCACCCCTCCACTTT	CASSLATGKRAFSPLHF
-	few	TRBV20-1	TRBJ2-1	TGCAGTGCTAGCCTGGGGCGCCTAGGGAACAATGAGCAGTTCTTC	CSASLGRLGNNEQFF
-	many	TRBV6-1	TRBJ2-5	TGTGCCAGCAATTGGGGCGGCGGGGAGACCCAGTACTTC	CASNWGGGETQYF
-	many	TRBV20-1	TRBJ2-5	TGCAGTGCTGCACGACTGTGGGAGACCCAGTACTTC	CSAARLWETQYF
-	few	TRBV5-4	TRBJ2-7	TGTGCCAGCAGCTTGTACGGGGGTCACGAGCAGTACTTC	CASSLYGGHEQYF
-	few	TRBV12-3/TRBV12-4	TRBJ1-2	TGTGCCAGCAGTTCCCGGACGGCTCCAGCCGGCTACACCTTC	CASSSRTAPAGYTF
-	few	TRBV27	TRBJ1-1	TGTGCCAGCAGTGGACTACAGAGGCTGAACACTGAAGCTTTCTTT	CASSGLQRLNTEAFF